A selection of T cell receptor beta chains follows, all from one sample in a study of T cell responses to AZD1222 COVID-19 vaccine. Sequenced by immunoSEQ multiplex PCR; TCRdb stores in-frame clones only, minus some. The sample lists some 130,000 clones; approximately 91% were seen once. The specimen was peripheral blood, collected 28 days after the second AZD1222 dose. These receptors were taken from an adult who received the AZD1222 COVID-19 vaccine. Each CDR3 is given with its conserved first and last residue. D genes are given only for firm matches. Rows may omit the clone size; those that give it use once, few, many or a size class.

V: TRBV25-1
size: NA
J: TRBJ2-2
D: NA
CDR3: CASSKNTGELFF
DNA: TGTGCCAGCAGTAAAAACACCGGGGAGCTGTTTTTT

V: TRBV7-9
size: NA
J: TRBJ1-4
D: NA
CDR3: CASSLGQGPTNEKLFF
DNA: TGTGCCAGCAGCTTAGGGCAGGGCCCAACTAATGAAAAACTGTTTTTT

V: TRBV2
size: NA
J: TRBJ1-5
D: TRBD1
CDR3: CASSVQGAGDQPQHF
DNA: TGTGCCAGCAGTGTACAGGGGGCTGGGGATCAGCCCCAGCATTTT

V: TRBV5-4
size: NA
J: TRBJ2-5
D: TRBD2
CDR3: CASSARLAFQETQYF
DNA: TGTGCCAGCAGCGCCCGACTAGCATTCCAAGAGACCCAGTACTTC

V: TRBV6-2/TRBV6-3
size: NA
J: TRBJ2-2
D: NA
CDR3: CASSYSYTGELFF
DNA: TGTGCCAGCAGTTACTCTTACACCGGGGAGCTGTTTTTT

V: TRBV7-9
size: once
J: TRBJ1-1
D: NA
CDR3: CASSRTGAGEDTEAFF
DNA: TGTGCCAGCAGCCGTACCGGGGCAGGGGAAGACACTGAAGCTTTCTTT

V: TRBV5-1
size: NA
J: TRBJ2-5
D: NA
CDR3: CASSQGTAQETQYF
DNA: TGCGCCAGCAGTCAGGGGACGGCCCAAGAGACCCAGTACTTC

V: TRBV3-1/TRBV3-2
size: NA
J: TRBJ1-2
D: TRBD1
CDR3: CASSQDMVRGPNYGYTF
DNA: TGTGCCAGCAGCCAAGATATGGTCAGGGGGCCTAACTATGGCTACACCTTC

V: TRBV20-1
size: NA
J: TRBJ2-5
D: NA
CDR3: CSATNQETQYF
DNA: TGCAGTGCGACGAACCAAGAGACCCAGTACTTC

V: TRBV2
size: NA
J: TRBJ1-2
D: TRBD1
CDR3: CASKPARQGNYGYTF
DNA: TGTGCCAGCAAGCCTGCACGACAGGGCAACTATGGCTACACCTTC

V: TRBV5-1
size: NA
J: TRBJ1-1
D: NA
CDR3: CASSLAPQGNTEAFF
DNA: TGCGCCAGCAGCTTGGCCCCACAGGGGAACACTGAAGCTTTCTTT

V: TRBV3-1/TRBV3-2
size: NA
J: TRBJ1-1
D: NA
CDR3: CASSQASWAPEAFF
DNA: TGTGCCAGCAGCCAAGCTTCTTGGGCCCCTGAAGCTTTCTTT

V: TRBV18
size: NA
J: TRBJ2-7
D: TRBD2
CDR3: CASSLWTSGGAYEQYF
DNA: TGTGCCAGCTCACTATGGACTAGCGGGGGGGCCTACGAGCAGTACTTC

V: TRBV11-3
size: NA
J: TRBJ2-3
D: TRBD2
CDR3: CASSRGLAGATDTQYF
DNA: TGTGCCAGCAGCAGAGGACTAGCGGGGGCCACAGATACGCAGTATTTT